The entry below gives a single TCR beta chain sequence along with its context. The CDR3 runs to 12 residues. Deletions cut 11 bases from V and 15 bases from J, with 23 bases between. CDR1 and CDR2 (germline): MNHEY, SVGAGI. Profiling relied on immunoSEQ multiplex PCR, and the TCRdb table lists in-frame clones only, not all of them. The sample includes roughly 280,000 clones, about 88% of them seen just once. This record belongs to a study of blood T cell repertoires in COVID-19. Study-wide context: Donors in the United States, Italy and Spain gave samples during acute or convalescent COVID-19. From T cells, B-cell-depleted T cells, or PBMCs came the material, which was cDNA or gDNA.

The Seattle patients, enrolled during active infection, were followed longitudinally. V usage is TRBV6-5 and J usage is TRBJ2-1; a weak D match, TRBD2 (6 bases). The receptor was derived from a woman aged 55-70 years with COVID-19, enrolled during active disease. Sequencing was performed on peripheral blood. The CDR3 loop reads CASSRGVGVRFF. The CDR3 nucleotides read TGTGCCTCCTCCCGCGGGGTGGGGGTTCGGTTCTTC.